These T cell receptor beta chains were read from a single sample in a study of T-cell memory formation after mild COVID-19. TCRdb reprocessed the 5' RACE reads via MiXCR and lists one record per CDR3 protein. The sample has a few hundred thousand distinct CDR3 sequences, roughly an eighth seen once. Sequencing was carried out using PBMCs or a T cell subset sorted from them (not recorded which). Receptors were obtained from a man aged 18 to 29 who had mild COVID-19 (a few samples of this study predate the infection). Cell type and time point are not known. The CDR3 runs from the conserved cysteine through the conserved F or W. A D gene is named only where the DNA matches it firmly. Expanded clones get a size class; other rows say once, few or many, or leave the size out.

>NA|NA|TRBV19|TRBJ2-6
CAVAGLPSGANVLTF
TGTGCCGTCGCAGGGCTCCCTTCTGGGGCCAACGTCCTGACTTTC
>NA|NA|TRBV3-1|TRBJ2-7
CASSLRSGFYEQYF
TGTGCCAGCAGCCTACGGAGCGGGTTTTACGAGCAGTACTTC
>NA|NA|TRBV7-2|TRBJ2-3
CASSRQLADTQYF
TGTGCCAGCAGCCGACAATTGGCAGATACGCAGTATTTT
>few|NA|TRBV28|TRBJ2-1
CASSTPGVNEQFF
TGTGCCAGCAGTACTCCAGGGGTAAATGAGCAGTTCTTC
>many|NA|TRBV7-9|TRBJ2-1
CASSSFGEQGEQFF
TGTGCCAGCAGCTCCTTCGGGGAACAGGGTGAGCAGTTCTTC
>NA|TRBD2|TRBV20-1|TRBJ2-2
CSARSGGADTGELFF
TGCAGTGCTAGAAGCGGGGGGGCGGACACCGGGGAGCTGTTTTTT
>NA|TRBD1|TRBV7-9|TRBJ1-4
CASSAGTGMDEKLFF
TGTGCCAGCAGCGCCGGGACAGGGATGGACGAAAAACTGTTTTTT
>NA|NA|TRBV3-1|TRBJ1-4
CASSPPRGRLNEKLFF
TGTGCCAGCAGCCCCCCTCGGGGCAGATTAAATGAAAAACTGTTTTTT
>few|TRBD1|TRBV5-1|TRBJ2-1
CASSAGGMDNEQFF
TGCGCCAGCAGCGCAGGGGGTATGGACAATGAGCAGTTCTTC
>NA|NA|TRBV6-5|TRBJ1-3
CASSYSSGGSGNTIYF
TGTGCCAGCAGTTACTCCAGTGGGGGATCTGGAAACACCATATATTTT
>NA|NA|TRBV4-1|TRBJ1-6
CASSQDRSPLHF
TGCGCCAGCAGCCAAGATAGGTCACCCCTCCACTTT
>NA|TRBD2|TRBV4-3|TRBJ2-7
CASSRTGTSGGYEQYF
TGCGCCAGCAGCCGAACCGGGACTAGCGGGGGTTACGAGCAGTACTTC
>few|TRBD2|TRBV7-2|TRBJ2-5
CASTTVGLAGETQYF
TGTGCCAGCACCACAGTAGGACTAGCGGGAGAGACCCAGTACTTC
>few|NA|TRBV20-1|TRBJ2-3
CSAQGTGDSDTQYF
TGCAGTGCTCAGGGAACGGGGGACAGCGATACGCAGTATTTT
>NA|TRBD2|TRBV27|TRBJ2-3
CASTLAGGGTDTQYF
TGTGCCAGCACCCTAGCGGGGGGCGGGACAGATACGCAGTATTTT
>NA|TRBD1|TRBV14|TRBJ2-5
CASSPGQWETQYF
TGTGCCAGCAGCCCGGGACAGTGGGAGACCCAGTACTTC
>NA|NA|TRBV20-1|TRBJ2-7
CSVLQPSYEQYF
TGCAGTGTATTACAGCCCTCCTACGAGCAGTACTTC
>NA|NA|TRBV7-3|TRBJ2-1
CASSPGSNEQFF
TGTGCCAGCAGCCCGGGATCGAATGAGCAGTTCTTC
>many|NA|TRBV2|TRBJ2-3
CASSEGASDTQYF
TGTGCCAGCAGTGAAGGCGCCTCAGATACGCAGTATTTT
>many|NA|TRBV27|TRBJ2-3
CASSLLGGTSTDTQYF
TGTGCCAGCAGTTTACTAGGCGGAACTAGCACAGATACGCAGTATTTT
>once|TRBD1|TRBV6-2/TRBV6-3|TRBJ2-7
CASRRVRWDRPLEQYF
TGTGCCAGCAGGAGGGTTAGATGGGACAGGCCTCTTGAGCAGTACTTC
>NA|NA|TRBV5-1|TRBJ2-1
CASSLFGGRYEQFF
TGCGCCAGCAGCTTGTTTGGGGGCCGATATGAGCAGTTCTTC
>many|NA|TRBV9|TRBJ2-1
CASSVDGESSYNEQFF
TGTGCCAGCAGCGTAGATGGCGAGAGCTCCTACAATGAGCAGTTCTTC
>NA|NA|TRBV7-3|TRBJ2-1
CASSTDPRAYNEQFF
TGTGCCAGCAGCACCGACCCCCGGGCCTACAATGAGCAGTTCTTC
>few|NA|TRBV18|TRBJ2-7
CASSPGPGRAYEQYF
TGTGCCAGCTCACCAGGTCCAGGGCGCGCCTACGAGCAGTACTTC
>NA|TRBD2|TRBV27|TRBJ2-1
CASRGGLAVYNEQFF
TGTGCCAGCAGGGGTGGACTAGCGGTTTACAATGAGCAGTTCTTC
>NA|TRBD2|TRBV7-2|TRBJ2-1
CASSLGGGGSYNEQFF
TGTGCCAGCAGCTTAGGTGGAGGCGGGAGTTACAATGAGCAGTTCTTC
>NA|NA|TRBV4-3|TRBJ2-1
CASSAGTARYNEQFF
TGCGCCAGCAGCGCCGGGACGGCCCGATACAATGAGCAGTTCTTC
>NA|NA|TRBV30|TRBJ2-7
CAWSVVWGYEQYF
TGTGCCTGGAGTGTAGTGTGGGGCTACGAGCAGTACTTC
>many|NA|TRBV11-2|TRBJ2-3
CASSPGLLSSDTQYF
TGTGCCAGCAGCCCCGGACTTCTCAGTTCAGATACGCAGTATTTT
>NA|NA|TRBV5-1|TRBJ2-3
CASSERHSTDTQYF
TGCGCCAGCAGCGAGAGACACTCCACAGATACGCAGTATTTT
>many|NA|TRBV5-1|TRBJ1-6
CASSLDQGSPNSPLHF
TGCGCCAGCAGCTTGGATCAGGGGTCGCCTAATTCACCCCTCCACTTT
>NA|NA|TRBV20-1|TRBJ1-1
CSARGMGSEAFF
TGCAGTGCCAGGGGTATGGGGTCTGAAGCTTTCTTT
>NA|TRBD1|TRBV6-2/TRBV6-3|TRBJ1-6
CASSRPSGTGRSPLHF
TGTGCCAGCAGTCGACCCTCCGGGACAGGTAGATCACCCCTCCACTTT
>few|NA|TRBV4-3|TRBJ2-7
CASSQDPVSGNYEQYF
TGCGCCAGCAGCCAAGATCCAGTTTCGGGAAACTACGAGCAGTACTTC
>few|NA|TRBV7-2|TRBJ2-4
CASSLGQGGIQYF
TGTGCCAGCAGCTTAGGACAGGGAGGCATTCAGTACTTC
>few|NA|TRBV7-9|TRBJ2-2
CASSLGRTWGYTGELFF
TGTGCCAGCAGCTTAGGCCGGACGTGGGGGTACACCGGGGAGCTGTTTTTT